The 32 T cell receptor beta chains below come from one sample, sequenced in a study of blood T cell repertoires in COVID-19. TCRdb keeps only in-frame clones here, not all; method: immunoSEQ multiplex PCR. The sample carries approximately 350,000 clones, 83% recorded once. Sequencing input: peripheral blood. The receptors originated from a man aged 25 to 40 with active or convalescent COVID-19.

The CDR3, as DNA: TGTGCCAGCAGCAAGGTAGCGGGGGGATTCCAAGAGACCCAGTACTTC. This sequence encodes CASSKVAGGFQETQYF. The chain couples TRBV6-2 or TRBV6-3 to TRBJ2-5; 10 bases align to TRBD2. The length of the CDR3 is 16 residues. Germline assignment: CDR1 MNHEY and CDR2 SVGEGT. The V segment lost 6 bases and the J segment 1 base; nucleotides outside the gene matches: 8.

CDR3 protein: CASSSAGGSNQPQHF. CDR3 DNA: TGTGCCAGCAGTTCGGCAGGGGGAAGCAATCAGCCCCAGCATTTT. The chain uses TRBV28 and TRBJ1-5; TRBD1 agrees at 7 bases. Germline values: CDR1 MDHEN, CDR2 SYDVKM. Losses at the gene ends were 4 bases for V and 1 base for J; bases not matched to a gene: 4. CDR3 length equals 15 residues.

The chain combines TRBV6-5 with TRBJ1-2; D is ambiguous. Per germline, CDR1 MNHEY and CDR2 SVGAGI. V gave up 5 bases and J gave up 7 bases, with 17 bases separating them. The CDR3 extends over 14 amino acids. This chain's CDR3 is CASSREWEIPGYTF. The CDR3 bases are TGTGCCAGCAGTCGTGAATGGGAGATACCTGGCTACACCTTC.

V and J are TRBV5-1 and TRBJ1-1; D gene unclear. V dropped 3 bases and J dropped 3 bases, with 12 bases sitting between them. Per the germline V gene, CDR1 is SGHRS and CDR2 is YFSETQ. CDR3 length: 14 amino acids. The CDR3 is CASSSPGRDTEAFF. The CDR3 nucleotides are TGCGCCAGCAGCTCCCCCGGGCGGGACACTGAAGCTTTCTTT.

CDR3 in amino acids: CASAVGGTNEKLFF. The CDR3 nucleotides are TGTGCCAGCGCAGTGGGAGGAACTAATGAAAAACTGTTTTTT. The chain carries TRBV7-2 and TRBJ1-4; D gene unclear. CDR1 and CDR2 from the germline V gene are SGHTA and FQGNSA. V lost 8 bases, J lost 1 base, and 11 bases lay in between. The CDR3 sequence is 14 residues long.

The CDR3 region has the DNA TGTGCCAGCAGCTTGGACAGGGTCTATGGCTACACCTTC. Translation gives CASSLDRVYGYTF. V and J are TRBV7-2 and TRBJ1-2; 8 bases agree with TRBD1. Germline V CDR1 and CDR2: SGHTA, FQGNSA. Trimming removed 3 bases from V and 4 bases from J; junction bases left unmatched: 1. The CDR3 totals 13 residues.

This chain joins TRBV12-3 or TRBV12-4 and TRBJ1-4; no clear D gene. This CDR3 comprises 13 residues. The V and J ends lost 0 bases and 7 bases respectively, with 6 bases between them. The CDR3 nucleotides read TGTGCCAGCAGTTTAGCCGAGGGTGAAAAACTGTTTTTT. It is translated as CASSLAEGEKLFF.

Turning to this clone: At the DNA level, this CDR3 is encoded by other sequences in the same sample as well. The chain employs TRBV18 and TRBJ2-1, with TRBD1 matching over 7 bases. With 2 bases clipped from V and 6 bases from J, the junction kept 1 base outside the gene matches. This CDR3 spans 13 amino acids. Looked up from germline, CDR1 is KGHSH and CDR2 is LQKENI. The CDR3 spells CASSPSGGNEQFF. CDR3 DNA: TGTGCCAGCTCACCATCAGGGGGCAATGAGCAGTTCTTC. Based on the CDR3 plus reference TRBV18 and TRBJ2-1, the full variable domain is NAGVMQNPRHLVRRRGQEARLRCSPMKGHSHVYWYRQLPEEGLKFMVYLQKENIIDESGMPKERFSAEFPKEGPSILRIQQVVRGDSAAYFCASSPSGGNEQFFGPGTRLTVL.

The chain carries TRBV6-5 and TRBJ2-5, with D possibly being TRBD1 (6 bases). Trimming stripped 6 bases from V and 5 bases from J, with 13 bases between. In germline, CDR1 is MNHEY, CDR2 SVGAGI. CDR3 length: 13 residues. This CDR3 is CASSSQGTETQYF. The CDR3 nucleotides are TGTGCCAGCAGCTCGCAGGGGACGGAGACCCAGTACTTC.

This chain connects TRBV7-9 to TRBJ2-1; D is perhaps TRBD1 (5 bases). V was clipped by 5 bases and J by 10 bases, with 21 bases between them. The germline CDR1 and CDR2 sequences are SEHNR and FQNEAQ (reference sequence). This CDR3 comprises 15 residues. CDR3 amino acids: CASSQRLTAPIEQFF. The CDR3 nucleotides are TGTGCCAGCAGCCAACGACTGACAGCCCCCATAGAGCAGTTCTTC.

This chain connects TRBV5-1 to TRBJ2-7, with a possible D match to TRBD1 (5 bases). Germline CDR1 SGHRS, CDR2 YFSETQ. This CDR3 has 16 residues. Trimming stripped 0 bases from V and 6 bases from J, with 19 bases between. Here the CDR3 reads CASSLGQGIGFSEQYF. CDR3 DNA sequence: TGCGCCAGCAGCTTGGGGCAGGGAATTGGGTTCTCCGAGCAGTACTTC.

V and J are TRBV9 and TRBJ1-5; 9 bases are a match to TRBD1. Trimming at V came to 9 bases and at J to 5 bases, leaving 6 bases not matched to a gene. CDR1 is SGDLS and CDR2 is YYNGEE in the germline V gene. This CDR3 comprises 13 residues. DNA for the CDR3: TGTGCCACAAGACAGGGGGGTGATCAGCCCCAGCATTTT. It yields the protein CATRQGGDQPQHF. Drawing the rest from reference TRBV9 and TRBJ1-5, the complete variable domain is DSGVTQTPKHLITATGQRVTLRCSPRSGDLSVYWYQQSLDQGLQFLIQYYNGEERAKGNILERFSAQQFPDLHSELNLSSLELGDSALYFCATRQGGDQPQHFGDGTRLSIL.

This chain joins TRBV28 and TRBJ2-3; no firm D call. The CDR3 sequence is 14 residues long. CDR1 is MDHEN and CDR2 is SYDVKM in the germline V gene. V lost 2 bases and J 7 bases, leaving 13 bases between the germline ends. The CDR3 loop reads CASSLATRSYTQYF. CDR3 bases: TGTGCCAGCAGTTTAGCTACAAGGAGCTATACGCAGTATTTT.

V and J are TRBV28 and TRBJ1-4; a possible D gene is TRBD1 (5 bases). In germline, CDR1 is MDHEN, CDR2 SYDVKM. V lost 7 bases and J 5 bases, leaving 11 bases between the germline ends. The CDR3 extends over 13 amino acids. The CDR3 DNA reads as TGTGCCAGCAAGGGGCCTCTGAATGAAAAACTGTTTTTT. This gives the protein CASKGPLNEKLFF.

This clone showed up just once. The chain employs TRBV4-1 and TRBJ1-2, with D unclear. V dropped 3 bases and J dropped 3 bases, with 11 bases sitting between them. Looked up from germline, CDR1 is MGHRA and CDR2 is YSYEKL. CDR3 length: 14 amino acids. Written as DNA, the CDR3 is TGCGCCAGCAGCCAGGCCGACAAGGACTATGGCTACACCTTC. Translated, it gives CASSQADKDYGYTF.

The CDR3, as DNA: TGTGCCAGCAGTTTAGCCCCCCCTGGGGCAGGGCGGCAGCCCCAGCATTTT. Amino acid sequence: CASSLAPPGAGRQPQHF. V gene TRBV27 combines with J gene TRBJ1-5; TRBD1 is a possible D gene (5 bases). Trimming shortened V by 2 bases and J by 7 bases, and 21 bases separated the two germline ends. Germline values: CDR1 MNHEY, CDR2 SMNVEV (reference sequence). The CDR3 sequence is 17 residues long.

This chain connects TRBV19 to TRBJ2-7; the match to TRBD2 covers 12 bases. The CDR3 runs 15 residues. In germline, CDR1 is LNHDA, CDR2 SQIVND (reference sequence). V gave up 7 bases and J gave up 0 bases; unmatched junction bases: 4. The CDR3 DNA reads as TGTGCCAGTACTAAGACTAGCGGGGGCTCCTACGAGCAGTACTTC. Its translation is CASTKTSGGSYEQYF.

This chain uses TRBV11-2 with TRBJ2-7; 8 bases are a match to TRBD2. The CDR3 covers 17 residues. The V and J ends lost 2 bases and 0 bases, in that order; junction bases with no gene match: 9. In germline, CDR1 is SGHAT, CDR2 FQNNGV. This chain's CDR3 is CASSLNNQRGLSYEQYF. For the CDR3, the DNA is TGTGCCAGCAGCTTAAATAACCAGCGGGGGCTCTCCTACGAGCAGTACTTC.

The genes are TRBV28 and TRBJ1-1; 11 bases line up with TRBD1. Germline loops: CDR1 MDHEN, CDR2 SYDVKM. V lost 6 bases to trimming and J lost 6 bases; unmatched junction nucleotides: 12. The CDR3 runs to 16 residues. This CDR3 is CASSLGTGGQAAEAFF. CDR3 DNA sequence: TGTGCCAGCAGCCTTGGGACAGGGGGGCAGGCCGCTGAAGCTTTCTTT.

V usage is TRBV5-5 and J usage is TRBJ2-2; 10 nucleotides match TRBD2. The V and J ends lost 0 bases and 6 bases, in that order; junction bases with no gene match: 8. This CDR3 contains 17 residues. Germline assignment: CDR1 SGHKS and CDR2 YYEKEE (reference sequence). For the CDR3, the DNA is TGTGCCAGCAGCTTGGGACTAGCGGGTCCAGGCTCCGGGGAGCTGTTTTTT. Translation: CASSLGLAGPGSGELFF.

This chain links TRBV11-2 with TRBJ2-7; possibly TRBD1 for D (6 bases). V was shortened by 5 bases and J by 0 bases, with 11 bases between the two germline ends. This CDR3 region has 14 residues. The germline V gene has CDR1 SGHAT and CDR2 FQNNGV. The CDR3 DNA is TGTGCCAGCAGCACAGGGTTAAGCTCCTACGAGCAGTACTTC. It specifies CASSTGLSSYEQYF.

The V and J genes are TRBV28 and TRBJ2-7; TRBD2 matches 10 bases. Germline lookup yields CDR1 MDHEN and CDR2 SYDVKM. With 5 bases clipped from V and 5 bases from J, the junction kept 6 bases outside the gene matches. CDR3 length: 14 amino acids. The DNA of the CDR3 is TGTGCCAGCAGTCCGCCTAGCGGGAGCCACGAGCAGTACTTC. It translates to CASSPPSGSHEQYF.

This sequence joins TRBV6-2 or TRBV6-3 and TRBJ2-3; TRBD1 aligns across 9 bases. V lost 6 bases and J lost 3; bases outside the gene matches: 19. Germline CDR1 reads MNHEY; CDR2 reads SVGEGT. This CDR3 contains 19 residues. CDR3: CASSIEGGQGESWTDTQYF. The CDR3 region has the DNA TGTGCCAGCAGCATCGAGGGGGGACAGGGAGAGAGTTGGACAGATACGCAGTATTTT.

In this sample, this clone turned up once. V is TRBV4-2 and J is TRBJ1-1, with unresolved D. The germline V and J ends were trimmed by 1 base and 1 base, with 16 bases remaining between them. Germline CDR1 LGHNA, CDR2 YNFKEQ. The length of the CDR3 is 17 residues. The CDR3 sequence: CASSQAPVGTENTEAFF. The CDR3 DNA reads as TGTGCCAGCAGCCAAGCCCCCGTGGGCACGGAGAACACTGAAGCTTTCTTT.

This clone was counted once. The chain couples TRBV2 to TRBJ2-7; 11 bases are a match to TRBD2. CDR1 is SNHLY and CDR2 is FYNNEI in the germline V gene. V dropped 6 bases and J dropped 4; count of bases not matched to a gene: 8. The CDR3 is 15 amino acids. The CDR3 DNA sequence: TGTGCCAGCAGCACTAGCGGGAGACTGACTTACGAGCAGTACTTC. Residues: CASSTSGRLTYEQYF. The full variable domain, with the rest looked up from reference TRBV2 and TRBJ2-7, is EPEVTQTPSHQVTQMGQEVILRCVPISNHLYFYWYRQILGQKVEFLVSFYNNEISEKSEIFDDQFSVERPDGSNFTLKIRSTKLEDSAMYFCASSTSGRLTYEQYFGPGTRLTVT.

The V and J genes are TRBV4-3 and TRBJ2-3; 7 bases agree with TRBD2. Germline CDR1 and CDR2: LGHNA and YSLEER. The J segment lost 1 base and the V segment lost 3 bases, leaving 7 bases of the junction unmatched. The CDR3 extends over 16 amino acids. CDR3 residues: CASSQTGSGGTDTQYF. The CDR3 DNA follows: TGCGCCAGCAGCCAGACGGGGAGCGGGGGCACAGATACGCAGTATTTT.

This chain links TRBV4-2 with TRBJ2-2, with D possibly being TRBD2 (5 bases). Germline V gene sequence: CDR1 LGHNA, CDR2 YNFKEQ. The CDR3 is 16 amino acids. The ends were cut back, 2 bases at V and 2 bases at J, with 12 bases in the middle. The CDR3 loop reads CASSQRAGVNTGELFF. The DNA for the CDR3 is TGTGCCAGCAGCCAACGGGCCGGGGTAAACACCGGGGAGCTGTTTTTT.

The J gene is TRBJ2-7, the V gene TRBV6-1, with 8 positions matching TRBD1. From germline, CDR1 is MNHNS and CDR2 SASEGT. The CDR3 has 17 residues. V gave up 3 bases and J gave up 5 bases; unmatched junction bases: 15. CDR3 DNA: TGTGCCAGCAGTGATCAAAGATATGAGGGACAGGTCCACGAGCAGTACTTC. Translating it yields CASSDQRYEGQVHEQYF.

This chain joins TRBV5-1 and TRBJ2-5; TRBD2 aligns across 7 bases. In germline, CDR1 is SGHRS, CDR2 YFSETQ. The CDR3 totals 15 residues. After removal of 0 bases from V and 4 bases from J, the junction contained 6 bases not matched to a gene. The CDR3 nucleotides are TGCGCCAGCAGCTTGGGTCGAGCGGGACTAGAGACCCAGTACTTC. Translation gives CASSLGRAGLETQYF.

This chain uses TRBV5-1 with TRBJ2-3; 7 nucleotides line up with TRBD2. J gave up 7 bases and V 4 bases, and 6 bases lay outside the gene matches. CDR3 size: 13 residues. CDR1 and CDR2 (germline): SGHRS, YFSETQ. As DNA, the CDR3 is TGCGCCAGCAGCCCGGGGGGAGGGAATACGCAGTATTTT. It yields the protein CASSPGGGNTQYF.

The rearrangement links TRBV6-6 to TRBJ2-5; D remains ambiguous. V was cut by 7 bases and J by 0 bases, with 6 bases left in between. From germline, CDR1 is MNHNY and CDR2 SVGAGI (reference sequence). The CDR3 totals 12 residues. CDR3 in amino acids: CASTRDQETQYF. The CDR3 DNA reads TGTGCCAGCACCCGAGACCAAGAGACCCAGTACTTC.

The chain carries TRBV30 and TRBJ1-1, with D unclear. The V gene lost 5 bases and the J gene lost 5 bases, with 15 bases spanning the gap. The germline V gene encodes CDR1 GTSNPN and CDR2 SVGIG (reference sequence). The CDR3 spans 13 residues. CDR3 sequence reads: CAWGAEGRTEAFF. In nucleotides, the CDR3 is TGTGCCTGGGGTGCGGAAGGTAGGACTGAAGCTTTCTTT.